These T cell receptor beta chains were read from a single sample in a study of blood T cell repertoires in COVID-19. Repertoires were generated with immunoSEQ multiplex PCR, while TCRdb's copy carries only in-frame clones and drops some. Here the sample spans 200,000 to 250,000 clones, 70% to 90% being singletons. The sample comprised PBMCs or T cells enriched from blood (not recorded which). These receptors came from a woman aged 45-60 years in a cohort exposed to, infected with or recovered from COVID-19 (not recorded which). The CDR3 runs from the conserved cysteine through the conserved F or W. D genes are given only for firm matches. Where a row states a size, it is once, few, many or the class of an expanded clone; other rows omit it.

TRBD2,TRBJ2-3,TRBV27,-,TGTGCCAGCAGTTTGTGGGCGCTAGCGGGGACCACAGATACGCAGTATTTT,CASSLWALAGTTDTQYF
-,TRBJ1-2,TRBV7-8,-,TGTGCCAGCAGCCCCGTGGCATATGGCTACACCTTC,CASSPVAYGYTF
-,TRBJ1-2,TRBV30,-,TGTGCCTGGAGAGCTGCCACCGAAGGGGGTATGCGGGGCTACACCTTC,CAWRAATEGGMRGYTF
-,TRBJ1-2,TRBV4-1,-,TGCGCCAGCAGCCCCGAGGGGGAGAACTATGGCTACACCTTC,CASSPEGENYGYTF
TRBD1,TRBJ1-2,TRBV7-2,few,TGTGCCAGCAGCTTAGGGCAGGGGGCAATTTCGTATGGCTACACCTTC,CASSLGQGAISYGYTF
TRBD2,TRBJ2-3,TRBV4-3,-,TGCGCCAGCAGCCAAGGTGGCGGGGGACGCACAGATACGCAGTATTTT,CASSQGGGGRTDTQYF
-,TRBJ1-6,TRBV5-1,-,TGCGCCAGCAGCTTGGTCTGGGCCAATAATTCACCCCTCCACTTT,CASSLVWANNSPLHF
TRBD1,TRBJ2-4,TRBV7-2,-,TGTGCCAGCAGCCCCCGGGACAGGGGTTACATTCAGTACTTC,CASSPRDRGYIQYF
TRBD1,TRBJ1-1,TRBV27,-,TGTGCCAGCAGTGCGACAGGGACTGAAGCTTTCTTT,CASSATGTEAFF
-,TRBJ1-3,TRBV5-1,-,TGCGCCAGCAGCTTCACAGGGTCGTCCCTTGGAAACACCATATATTTT,CASSFTGSSLGNTIYF
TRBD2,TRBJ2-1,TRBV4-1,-,TGCGCCAGCAGCCGAGCGGGGGGACCTTACAATGAGCAGTTCTTC,CASSRAGGPYNEQFF
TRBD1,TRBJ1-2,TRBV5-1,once,TGCGCCAGCTCCGGACAGGTTAACTATGGCTACACCTTC,CASSGQVNYGYTF
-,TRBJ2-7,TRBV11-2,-,TGTGCCAGCAGCCCGATCCCGTACAGCTCCTACGAGCAGTACTTC,CASSPIPYSSYEQYF
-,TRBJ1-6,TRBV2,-,TGTGCCAGCAGGGGGGACACAGGTGGAAATTCACCCCTCCACTTT,CASRGDTGGNSPLHF
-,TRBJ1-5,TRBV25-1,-,TGTGCCAGCAGAGTGAATCGGGGGGGTGGCAATAGCAATCAGCCCCAGCATTTT,CASRVNRGGGNSNQPQHF
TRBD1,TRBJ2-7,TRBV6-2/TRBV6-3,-,TGTGCCAGCAGTTACATTTTCCAGGGGGCCCCCAGGACGGAGCAGTACTTC,CASSYIFQGAPRTEQYF
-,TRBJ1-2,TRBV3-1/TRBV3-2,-,TGTGCCAGCAGCCAAGACCCAGGGAGGTATGGCTACACCTTC,CASSQDPGRYGYTF
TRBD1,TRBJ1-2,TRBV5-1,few,TGCGCCAGCAGCGCCAATACCGGGACAGGGTTTTCTGGCTACACCTTC,CASSANTGTGFSGYTF
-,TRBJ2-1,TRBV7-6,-,TGTGCCAGCAGCAAAGACGTAGGGACATACAATGAGCAGTTCTTC,CASSKDVGTYNEQFF
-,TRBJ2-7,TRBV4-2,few,TGTGCCAGCAGCCAACGAGAAGCCTACGAGCAGTACTTC,CASSQREAYEQYF
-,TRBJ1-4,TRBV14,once,TGTGCCAGCAGAGGGACAAGTGCCCGAAAACTGTTTTTT,CASRGTSARKLFF
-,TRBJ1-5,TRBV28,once,TGTGCCAGCAGTTTTTACCCGACGATGGGCGAGCACAATCAGCCCCAGCATTTT,CASSFYPTMGEHNQPQHF
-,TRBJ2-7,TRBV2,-,TGTGCCAGCAGTGAAAGAGGACAGTACTACGAGCAGTACTTC,CASSERGQYYEQYF
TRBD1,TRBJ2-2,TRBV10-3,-,TGTGCCATCAGGGATCTCGGGACAGAACATGGCGGGGAGCTGTTTTTT,CAIRDLGTEHGGELFF
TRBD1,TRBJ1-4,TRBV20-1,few,TGCAGTGCTAGAGGGACAGGGACTCTGTTTTTT,CSARGTGTLFF
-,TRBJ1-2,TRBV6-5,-,TGTGCCAGCAGTAACGGACACCTCTATGGCTACACCTTC,CASSNGHLYGYTF
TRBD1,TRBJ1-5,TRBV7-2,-,TGTGCCAGCAGCTTGGGTTCGACAGGGGGCTTTCAGCCCCAGCATTTT,CASSLGSTGGFQPQHF
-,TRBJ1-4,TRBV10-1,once,TGCGCCAGCAGTGATGGGACGGGACATCGTAATGAAAAACTGTTTTTT,CASSDGTGHRNEKLFF
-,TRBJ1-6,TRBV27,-,TGTGCCTCCGGCGCAGCCGACAGCCTCTATAATTCACCCCTCCACTTT,CASGAADSLYNSPLHF
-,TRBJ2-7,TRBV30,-,TGTGCCTGGAGCCGAGACAGCTACTACGAGCAGTACTTC,CAWSRDSYYEQYF
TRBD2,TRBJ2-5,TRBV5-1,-,TGCGCCAGCAGCTTAGATACTAGCGGGGGTCGAGAGACCCAGTACTTC,CASSLDTSGGRETQYF
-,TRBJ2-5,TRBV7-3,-,TGTGCCAGCAGCTTAATTCGGGGGGCCCAAGAGACCCAGTACTTC,CASSLIRGAQETQYF
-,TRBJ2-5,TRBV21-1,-,TGTGCCAGCAGCACCCCCAAAAGGGACAGCTACCAAGAGACCCAGTACTTC,CASSTPKRDSYQETQYF
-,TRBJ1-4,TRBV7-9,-,TGTGCCAGCAGCGCAGGATATATCGGCGAACTGTTTTTT,CASSAGYIGELFF
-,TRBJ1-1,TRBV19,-,TGTGCCAGTAGTATTGGGGCCAGGGTGAACACTGAAGCTTTCTTT,CASSIGARVNTEAFF
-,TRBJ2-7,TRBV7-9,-,TGTGCCAGCTCTCCTGCCCAGAGGGGGGGGGCCCTTTACGAGCAGTACTTC,CASSPAQRGGALYEQYF
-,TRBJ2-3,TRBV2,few,TGTGCCAGCGTATTCGGCGGGGGCTCAGATACGCAGTATTTT,CASVFGGGSDTQYF
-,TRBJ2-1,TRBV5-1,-,TGCGCCAGCAGCTTGGCCACCAACAGCTTGACCTACAATGAGCAGTTCTTC,CASSLATNSLTYNEQFF
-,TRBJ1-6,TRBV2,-,TGTGCCAGCAGTCACAAGGCGGGGCAGGACTATAATTCACCCCTCCACTTT,CASSHKAGQDYNSPLHF
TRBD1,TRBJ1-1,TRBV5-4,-,TGTGCCAGCAGCACTGCAGGGGGGACCCTGAACACTGAAGCTTTCTTT,CASSTAGGTLNTEAFF
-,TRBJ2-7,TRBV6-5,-,TGTGCCAGCAGTTACTCGGGCAGCTCCAACTACGAGCAGTACTTC,CASSYSGSSNYEQYF
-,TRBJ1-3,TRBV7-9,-,TGTGCCAGCAGCTTATCCCTCTCTGGAAACACCATATATTTT,CASSLSLSGNTIYF
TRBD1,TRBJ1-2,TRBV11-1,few,TGTGCCAGCAGCACAGGGGGTAATACTAACTATGGCTACACCTTC,CASSTGGNTNYGYTF
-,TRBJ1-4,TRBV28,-,TGTGCCAGCAGTTTGGGGGGGCGGAAAACTAATGAAAAACTGTTTTTT,CASSLGGRKTNEKLFF
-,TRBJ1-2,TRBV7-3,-,TGTGCCAGCAGGCGGAGTCCCTCCGGGAGCTATGGCTACACCTTC,CASRRSPSGSYGYTF
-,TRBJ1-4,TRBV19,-,TGTGCCAGTAGTATAAGACAGCATAATGAAAAACTGTTTTTT,CASSIRQHNEKLFF